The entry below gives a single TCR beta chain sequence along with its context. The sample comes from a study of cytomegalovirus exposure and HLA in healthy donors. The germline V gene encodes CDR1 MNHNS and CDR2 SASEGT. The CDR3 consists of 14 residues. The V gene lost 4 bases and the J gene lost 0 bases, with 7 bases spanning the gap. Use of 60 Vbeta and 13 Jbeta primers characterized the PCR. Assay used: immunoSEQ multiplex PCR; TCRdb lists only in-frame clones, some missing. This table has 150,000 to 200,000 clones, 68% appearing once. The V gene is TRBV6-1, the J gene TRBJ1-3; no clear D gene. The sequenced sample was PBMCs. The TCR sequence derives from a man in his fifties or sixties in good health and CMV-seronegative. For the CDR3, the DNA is TGTGCCAGCAGTGTGGCCAGCTCTGGAAACACCATATATTTT. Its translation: CASSVASSGNTIYF.